These 26 T cell receptor beta chains share one sample of origin, sequenced in a study of technical replicates of blood from several donors. TCRdb keeps only in-frame clones here, not all; method: immunoSEQ multiplex PCR. The data hold around 80,000 clones, with around 94% observed a single time. Sequencing input: T cells isolated from PBMCs. These receptors all stem from a human donor in good health.

V gene TRBV2 combines with J gene TRBJ2-2; TRBD1 matches 7 bases. V shed 6 bases, J shed 5 bases, and the junction held 12 bases outside the gene matches. CDR3 length: 16 residues. Germline V lookup: CDR1 SNHLY, CDR2 FYNNEI. CDR3 nucleotides: TGTGCCAGCAGCAGGACAGGTCTCTCGTGGACCGGGGAGCTGTTTTTT. Its protein is CASSRTGLSWTGELFF. Filled out from reference TRBV2 and TRBJ2-2, the complete variable domain reads EPEVTQTPSHQVTQMGQEVILRCVPISNHLYFYWYRQILGQKVEFLVSFYNNEISEKSEIFDDQFSVERPDGSNFTLKIRSTKLEDSAMYFCASSRTGLSWTGELFFGEGSRLTVL.

The chain joins TRBV5-1 to TRBJ2-7; D not resolved. Germline V CDR1 and CDR2: SGHRS, YFSETQ. This CDR3 is 13 amino acids long. V lost 6 bases to trimming and J lost 3 bases, with 13 bases between them. The CDR3 loop reads CASKLERSYEQYF. The CDR3 DNA reads TGCGCCAGCAAATTAGAGAGGAGCTACGAGCAGTACTTC.

This chain connects TRBV18 to TRBJ2-1, with D uncertain. V lost 1 base to trimming and J lost 0 bases, with 13 bases between them. This CDR3 is 17 amino acids long. CDR1 KGHSH and CDR2 LQKENI come from the germline V gene. The CDR3 nucleotides read TGTGCCAGCTCACCACGTCGGTCGAGTGGCTCCTACAATGAGCAGTTCTTC. This sequence encodes CASSPRRSSGSYNEQFF. Full variable domain (outside the CDR3, taken from reference TRBV18 and TRBJ2-1): NAGVMQNPRHLVRRRGQEARLRCSPMKGHSHVYWYRQLPEEGLKFMVYLQKENIIDESGMPKERFSAEFPKEGPSILRIQQVVRGDSAAYFCASSPRRSSGSYNEQFFGPGTRLTVL.

This chain connects TRBV6-5 to TRBJ1-1; 8 bases fit TRBD1. Germline V gene data show CDR1 as MNHEY and CDR2 as SVGAGI. This CDR3 region has 14 residues. The V and J ends lost 6 bases and 1 base, in that order; junction bases with no gene match: 4. The chain's CDR3 is CASSRQGPNTEAFF. In DNA form, the CDR3 reads TGTGCCAGCAGCCGACAGGGGCCGAACACTGAAGCTTTCTTT.

The chain recombines TRBV19 with TRBJ1-3, with 8 bases fitting TRBD1. Germline V gives CDR1 LNHDA, CDR2 SQIVND (reference sequence). The J segment lost 4 bases and the V segment lost 7 bases, leaving 6 bases of the junction unmatched. There are 14 residues in the CDR3. The CDR3 nucleotides read TGTGCCAGTACTGGACAGGGACCGGGAAACACCATATATTTT. This translates into CASTGQGPGNTIYF.

This clone has only one observation. The genes are TRBV5-1 and TRBJ1-4; possibly TRBD1 for D (6 bases). CDR1 SGHRS and CDR2 YFSETQ come from the germline V gene. V lost 0 bases and J 2 bases, leaving 8 bases between the germline ends. CDR3 length: 15 amino acids. CDR3 nucleotides: TGCGCCAGCAGCTTGGGGGACATCACTAATGAAAAACTGTTTTTT. It encodes CASSLGDITNEKLFF.

This clone was observed once. The gene calls are TRBV6-5 and TRBJ2-7, with 8 bases that match TRBD2. Germline CDR1 MNHEY, CDR2 SVGAGI. This CDR3 is 13 amino acids long. V lost 5 bases, J lost 11 bases, and 11 bases stayed unmatched. The CDR3 DNA follows: TGTGCCAGCAGTGATGGACTAGCCAAAAGGGAGTACTTC. It translates to CASSDGLAKREYF.

The rearrangement uses TRBV29-1 and TRBJ2-6, with 7 nucleotides matching TRBD1. CDR1 and CDR2 from the germline V gene are SQVTM and ANQGSEA. The CDR3 has 16 amino acids. CDR3 DNA sequence: TGCATAAACGAACGGGACAGTTCATCTGGGGCCAACGTCCTGACTTTC. It codes for CINERDSSSGANVLTF.

The chain recombines TRBV18 with TRBJ2-3; possibly TRBD2 for D (5 bases). Trimming shortened V by 3 bases and J by 3 bases, and 7 bases separated the two germline ends. Germline V gene sequence: CDR1 KGHSH, CDR2 LQKENI. The CDR3 runs 13 residues. The CDR3: CASSPGVTDTQYF. Written as DNA, the CDR3 is TGTGCCAGCTCACCCGGGGTGACAGATACGCAGTATTTT. The full variable domain, its missing parts supplied by reference TRBV18 and TRBJ2-3, is NAGVMQNPRHLVRRRGQEARLRCSPMKGHSHVYWYRQLPEEGLKFMVYLQKENIIDESGMPKERFSAEFPKEGPSILRIQQVVRGDSAAYFCASSPGVTDTQYFGPGTRLTVL.

The J gene is TRBJ2-1, the V gene TRBV27; 11 bases match TRBD2. Germline V CDR1 and CDR2: MNHEY, SMNVEV (reference sequence). J gave up 6 bases and V 4 bases, and 11 bases lay outside the gene matches. The length of the CDR3 is 17 residues. CDR3 amino acids: CASSSFLAGGPFNEQFF. CDR3 bases: TGTGCCAGCAGTTCTTTCTTAGCGGGAGGGCCGTTCAATGAGCAGTTCTTC.

This chain joins TRBV10-3 and TRBJ2-7; no definite D call. This CDR3 has 13 residues. Germline loops: CDR1 ENHRY, CDR2 SYGVKD. Trimming removed 8 bases from V and 2 bases from J, with 13 bases in between. In DNA, the CDR3 is TGTGCCATCGGGCCTACCACAGCCTACGAGCAGTACTTC. Protein product: CAIGPTTAYEQYF.

This rearrangement joins TRBV5-1 to TRBJ2-3, with TRBD2 matching 8 bases. The CDR3 has 17 amino acids. With V trimmed by 0 bases and J by 4 bases, 10 bases remained unmatched. The germline CDR1 and CDR2 sequences are SGHRS and YFSETQ. CDR3 DNA: TGCGCCAGCAGCTTGGTGCCGGCGGGAGGAGGGGCAGATACGCAGTATTTT. It yields the protein CASSLVPAGGGADTQYF.

This sequence joins TRBV28 and TRBJ2-7; maybe TRBD1 (6 bases). CDR1 MDHEN and CDR2 SYDVKM come from the germline V gene. The CDR3 is 13 residues long. V was clipped by 8 bases and J by 3 bases, with 14 bases between them. The CDR3 DNA reads as TGTGCCAGCCTGGGTACACAGGGCTACGAGCAGTACTTC. The encoded protein is CASLGTQGYEQYF.

This sequence joins TRBV7-9 and TRBJ2-7; the D gene is possibly TRBD1 (6 bases). V lost 4 bases and J lost 3, with 25 bases in between. Looked up from germline, CDR1 is SEHNR and CDR2 is FQNEAQ (reference sequence). The CDR3 is made up of 18 amino acids. CDR3 residues: CASSSTQHLPGTNYEQYF. CDR3 bases: TGTGCCAGCAGCTCTACGCAACACTTGCCGGGGACAAACTACGAGCAGTACTTC.

This clone has only a few counts. This chain uses TRBV28 with TRBJ2-1, with D maybe TRBD1 (6 bases). The CDR3 is made up of 16 amino acids. Germline V gene sequence: CDR1 MDHEN, CDR2 SYDVKM. Trimming removed 5 bases at V and 7 bases at J, with 21 bases between. CDR3 protein: CASSPASSTGSNEQFF. CDR3 nucleotides: TGTGCCAGCAGTCCCGCCTCATCTACAGGGTCAAATGAGCAGTTCTTC.

This clone appeared once. The chain links TRBV7-9 to TRBJ2-2, with D possibly TRBD2 on 6 matching bases. The germline gives CDR1 SEHNR, CDR2 FQNEAQ (reference sequence). V was shortened by 1 base and J by 3 bases, with 18 bases between the two germline ends. The CDR3 loop spans 18 amino acids. CDR3 loop: CASSLGVWGRIDTGELFF. The CDR3 DNA reads TGTGCCAGCAGCTTAGGAGTCTGGGGGAGGATTGACACCGGGGAGCTGTTTTTT.

The chain joins TRBV6-1 to TRBJ1-1, with D possibly being TRBD1 (5 bases). Trimming removed 2 bases from V and 4 bases from J, with 14 bases in between. Germline loops: CDR1 MNHNS, CDR2 SASEGT. The CDR3 extends over 15 amino acids. CDR3 amino acids: CASSELTQGATEAFF. CDR3 nucleotide sequence: TGTGCCAGCAGTGAATTGACCCAGGGCGCCACTGAAGCTTTCTTT.

This clone came up once. V is TRBV7-9 and J is TRBJ1-6, with a tentative D call TRBD1 (6 bases). This CDR3 has 16 amino acids. Trimming removed 5 bases from V and 5 bases from J, with 16 bases in between. The germline gives CDR1 SEHNR, CDR2 FQNEAQ (reference sequence). The CDR3 DNA follows: TGTGCCAGCAGCCCCCGGGGGGGGCTACATAATTCACCCCTCCACTTT. The encoded protein is CASSPRGGLHNSPLHF.

The chain uses TRBV11-1 and TRBJ2-2, with TRBD2 matching over 9 bases. With 4 bases clipped from V and 2 bases from J, the junction kept 8 bases outside the gene matches. Germline V CDR1 and CDR2: SGHAT, FQDESV (reference sequence). The CDR3 has 17 residues. The CDR3 coding sequence is TGTGCCAGCAGCTGGGGGGCTAGCGGGGTTAACACCGGGGAGCTGTTTTTT. Translated: CASSWGASGVNTGELFF.

The chain carries TRBV6-5 and TRBJ2-3; a possible D gene is TRBD1 (5 bases). CDR1 and CDR2 (germline): MNHEY, SVGAGI. V lost 9 bases, J lost 6 bases, and 7 bases lay in between. The CDR3 contains 10 residues. The CDR3 DNA is TGTGCCAGTAAGGGGGATACGCAGTATTTT. Its translation is CASKGDTQYF.

This rearrangement joins TRBV7-9 to TRBJ1-2, with 10 bases identical to TRBD1. The CDR3 has 17 amino acids. Germline V CDR1 and CDR2: SEHNR, FQNEAQ (reference sequence). The V and J ends lost 4 bases and 5 bases, in that order; junction bases with no gene match: 13. The DNA of the CDR3 is TGTGCCAGCAGCTCCACCGGGACAGGGGTTCAACGGTATGGCTACACCTTC. Encoded protein: CASSSTGTGVQRYGYTF.

The CDR3 coding sequence is TGTGCCAGTAGTATAGGGACATACACCGGGGAGCTGTTTTTT. It codes for CASSIGTYTGELFF. The chain carries TRBV19 and TRBJ2-2; D is possibly TRBD1 (5 bases). Germline CDR1 is LNHDA and CDR2 is SQIVND (reference sequence). With 1 base removed from V and 3 bases from J, the gap between germline ends came to 6 bases. This CDR3 comprises 14 residues.

V is TRBV7-2 and J is TRBJ2-2, with D maybe TRBD2 (7 bases). CDR3 length equals 17 residues. From germline, CDR1 is SGHTA and CDR2 FQGNSA. V was shortened by 5 bases and J by 6 bases, with 22 bases between the two germline ends. The CDR3 nucleotides read TGTGCCAGCAGCGTATCACATATACGGGGGGCGGCCGGGGAGCTGTTTTTT. Translated, it gives CASSVSHIRGAAGELFF.

This chain connects TRBV11-2 to TRBJ2-7; 7 nucleotides line up with TRBD1. The CDR3 is made up of 16 amino acids. J gave up 6 bases and V 2 bases, and 13 bases lay outside the gene matches. The germline V gene encodes CDR1 SGHAT and CDR2 FQNNGV. CDR3 region: CASSLPDHRGRSEQYF. CDR3 nucleotide sequence: TGTGCCAGCAGCTTACCCGACCACAGGGGTAGGAGCGAGCAGTACTTC.

The rearrangement links TRBV7-9 to TRBJ2-7; 8 bases match TRBD2. This CDR3 spans 14 amino acids. Germline CDR1 is SEHNR and CDR2 is FQNEAQ (reference sequence). The J segment lost 6 bases and the V segment lost 6 bases, leaving 10 bases of the junction unmatched. The CDR3 reads CASRISGSVGEQYF. The CDR3 coding sequence is TGTGCCAGCAGAATCAGCGGGAGCGTAGGCGAGCAGTACTTC.

The V call is TRBV2, the J call TRBJ2-7; weak D call: TRBD2 (5 bases). Germline assignment: CDR1 SNHLY and CDR2 FYNNEI. Trimming stripped 1 base from V and 5 bases from J, with 15 bases between. The CDR3 is 15 amino acids. Here the CDR3 reads CASSEGAADPNEQYF. DNA of the CDR3: TGTGCCAGCAGTGAAGGGGCAGCGGACCCCAACGAGCAGTACTTC.